Below are 23 T cell receptor beta chains sequenced from a single sample in a study of T cell responses to AZD1222 COVID-19 vaccine. Sequenced by immunoSEQ multiplex PCR; TCRdb stores in-frame clones only, minus some. The sample comprises 100,000 to 150,000 clones, 90% of which are singletons, and around 4.5% rests with the top ten. The specimen was peripheral blood, collected on day 0 of MenACWY control vaccination. These receptors originate from an adult in good health.

The chain uses TRBV7-2 and TRBJ2-7; no reliable D call. Germline lookup yields CDR1 SGHTA and CDR2 FQGNSA. CDR3 length: 14 amino acids. V dropped 5 bases and J dropped 1 base, with 12 bases sitting between them. CDR3 coding DNA: TGTGCCAGCAGCCCAATGGGCGGATCCTACGAGCAGTACGTC. Translation: CASSPMGGSYEQYV.

The chain carries TRBV28 and TRBJ1-1; D is undetermined. Trimming took 5 bases from V and 7 from J, leaving 14 bases between them. CDR3 length: 13 residues. The V gene's germline CDR1 is MDHEN and CDR2 SYDVKM. The chain's CDR3 is CASSRPYLNEAFF. CDR3 nucleotides: TGTGCCAGCAGTCGGCCCTATCTCAATGAAGCTTTCTTT.

The chain joins TRBV6-5 to TRBJ1-4, with D uncertain. V was cut by 8 bases and J by 2 bases, with 15 bases left in between. The CDR3 is 15 residues long. Germline-derived CDR1 and CDR2 are MNHEY and SVGAGI. The CDR3 spells CASGRISGTNEKLFF. DNA of the CDR3: TGTGCCAGCGGAAGGATCTCCGGTACTAATGAAAAACTGTTTTTT.

This rearrangement joins TRBV6-2 or TRBV6-3 to TRBJ1-1, with 7 bases fitting TRBD1. Looked up from germline, CDR1 is MNHEY and CDR2 is SVGEGT. Trimming removed 5 bases from V and 6 bases from J; junction bases left unmatched: 3. CDR3 length: 12 amino acids. The CDR3 reads CASSRQGSEAFF. The CDR3 region has the DNA TGTGCCAGCAGTCGACAGGGCTCTGAAGCTTTCTTT.

V usage is TRBV21-1 and J usage is TRBJ2-7. TRBV21-1 is assigned pseudogene status. The CDR3 is made up of 14 amino acids. CDR3 sequence (DNA): TGTGCCAGCAGCTCGGACCTACGGTTGGAAGAGCAGTACGTC. Translation gives CASSSDLRLEEQYV.

The chain recombines TRBV15 with TRBJ1-5; TRBD1 aligns across 10 bases. J lost 3 bases, V lost 9 bases, and 5 bases had no gene match. From germline, CDR1 is LNHNV and CDR2 YYDKDF (reference sequence). The CDR3 extends over 14 amino acids. DNA of the CDR3: TGTGCCACTGGGGACAGGGGCGCCAATCAGCCCCAGCATTTT. Its translation is CATGDRGANQPQHF.

The CDR3 DNA follows: TGTGCCAGCAGTGAAGGGGCGCAGGGCCGTGGCTACACCTTC. This sequence encodes CASSEGAQGRGYTF. This chain uses TRBV25-1 with TRBJ1-2; maybe TRBD1 (5 bases). Germline assignment: CDR1 MGHDK and CDR2 SYGVNS. The CDR3 spans 14 residues. Trimming removed 2 bases at V and 7 bases at J, with 14 bases between.

This rearrangement joins TRBV28 to TRBJ1-2; perhaps TRBD1 as D (6 bases). Trimming shortened V by 2 bases and J by 2 bases, and 12 bases separated the two germline ends. The CDR3 has 15 amino acids. From germline, CDR1 is MDHEN and CDR2 SYDVKM. The CDR3 reads CASSLLSTGNYGYTF. The CDR3 nucleotides read TGTGCCAGCAGTTTACTATCGACAGGCAACTATGGCTACACCTTC.

The CDR3 loop reads CASSWTGGADYGYTF. In DNA form, the CDR3 reads TGTGCCAGCAGCTGGACAGGGGGCGCCGACTATGGCTACACCTTC. The J gene is TRBJ1-2, the V gene TRBV5-5; 11 nucleotides line up with TRBD1. Germline V gene lookup returns CDR1 SGHKS and CDR2 YYEKEE (reference sequence). This CDR3 is 15 amino acids long. After removal of 3 bases from V and 3 bases from J, the junction contained 4 bases not matched to a gene.

The chain employs TRBV27 and TRBJ2-5, with TRBD2 matching over 7 bases. Looked up from germline, CDR1 is MNHEY and CDR2 is SMNVEV (reference sequence). This CDR3 has 19 residues. The J segment lost 0 bases and the V segment lost 7 bases, leaving 20 bases of the junction unmatched. This chain's CDR3 is CASTLFPATASGNQETQYF. The CDR3 nucleotides are TGTGCCAGCACCCTCTTTCCCGCAACGGCTAGCGGCAACCAAGAGACCCAGTACTTC.

Only one count was recorded for this clone. Other nucleotide sequences from this sample produce the same CDR3. The chain uses TRBV10-3 and TRBJ2-3; D is perhaps TRBD2 (6 bases). The CDR3 has 14 residues. V shed 2 bases and J shed 1 base, with 7 bases lying between them. Germline CDR1 is ENHRY and CDR2 is SYGVKD. The CDR3 region is CAISEPGGTDTQYF. CDR3 DNA: TGTGCCATCAGTGAGCCGGGGGGCACAGATACGCAGTATTTT.

V and J are TRBV6-4 and TRBJ2-3; TRBD2 aligns across 7 bases. The trim removed 3 bases at V and 2 bases at J, leaving 5 bases unmatched. The germline V gene has CDR1 MRHNA and CDR2 SNTAGT. This CDR3 is built from 15 residues. The CDR3 DNA reads as TGTGCCAGCAGTGAAGGAAGCGGGACCACAGATACGCAGTATTTT. Its protein is CASSEGSGTTDTQYF.

The J gene is TRBJ1-2, the V gene TRBV3-1 (or the pseudogene TRBV3-2), with no clear D. Trimming cost V 1 base and J 5 bases, with 5 bases left between them. The germline V gene has CDR1 LGHDT and CDR2 YNNKEL (reference sequence). CDR3 size: 12 residues. The CDR3 region is CASSQGYYGYTF. CDR3 sequence (DNA): TGTGCCAGCAGCCAAGGCTATTATGGCTACACCTTC.

The genes are TRBV6-1 and TRBJ1-2, with no clear D. This CDR3 contains 12 residues. The V and J ends lost 1 base and 5 bases respectively, with 5 bases between them. Germline V gene data show CDR1 as MNHNS and CDR2 as SASEGT. The CDR3 protein is CASSEDGYGYTF. Here the CDR3 DNA reads TGTGCCAGCAGTGAAGATGGGTATGGCTACACCTTC.

The chain carries TRBV7-2 and TRBJ1-2; no reliable D call. Germline loops: CDR1 SGHTA, CDR2 FQGNSA. V gave up 1 base and J gave up 4 bases, with 10 bases separating them. The CDR3 totals 14 residues. The CDR3 reads CASSLDIAGYGYTF. In nucleotides, the CDR3 is TGTGCCAGCAGCTTAGATATAGCTGGCTATGGCTACACCTTC.

The gene calls are TRBV6-5 and TRBJ1-1; no clear D. The V end was cut by 6 bases, the J end by 3 bases, with 17 bases between. Germline values: CDR1 MNHEY, CDR2 SVGAGI. The CDR3 spans 15 residues. For the CDR3, the DNA is TGTGCCAGCAGACGGGAGGGCAGGTTGGACACTGAAGCTTTCTTT. Translation: CASRREGRLDTEAFF.

The V gene is TRBV15, the J gene TRBJ2-7; 8 bases fit TRBD1. This CDR3 is built from 15 residues. Germline V gives CDR1 LNHNV, CDR2 YYDKDF (reference sequence). Unmatched junction bases numbered 9, after V lost 5 bases and J lost 3 bases. CDR3 bases: TGTGCCACCAGCGGGGGACAGGTAATTTTCTACGAGCAGTACTTC. Its protein product is CATSGGQVIFYEQYF.

The chain joins TRBV7-9 to TRBJ1-2; D is uncertain. Germline V gene data show CDR1 as SEHNR and CDR2 as FQNEAQ (reference sequence). The CDR3 length is 13 residues. V was pared by 6 bases and J by 1 base, with 9 bases between. The CDR3 here is CASREALNYGYTF. The CDR3 DNA reads as TGTGCCAGCAGGGAGGCCCTTAACTATGGCTACACCTTC. Combining the CDR3 with reference TRBV7-9 and TRBJ1-2 gives the whole variable domain DTGVSQNPRHKITKRGQNVTFRCDPISEHNRLYWYRQTLGQGPEFLTYFQNEAQLEKSRLLSDRFSAERPKGSFSTLEIQRTEQGDSAMYLCASREALNYGYTFGSGTRLTVV.

This chain connects TRBV28 to TRBJ1-2, with 9 bases fitting TRBD1. CDR3 size: 16 residues. The J segment lost 3 bases and the V segment lost 4 bases, leaving 9 bases of the junction unmatched. The V gene's germline CDR1 is MDHEN and CDR2 SYDVKM. CDR3 bases: TGTGCCAGCAGTTCCTCACAGGGGGCATCCCACTATGGCTACACCTTC. This sequence encodes CASSSSQGASHYGYTF.

The chain joins TRBV5-5 to TRBJ1-5; a possible D gene is TRBD1 (5 bases). The length of the CDR3 is 18 residues. V lost 1 base and J 5 bases, leaving 22 bases between the germline ends. Per germline, CDR1 SGHKS and CDR2 YYEKEE (reference sequence). The CDR3 bases are TGTGCCAGCAGCTTGTCCCCTGCGAGGGGTGGTCTAGATCAGCCCCAGCATTTT. It is translated as CASSLSPARGGLDQPQHF.

This clone was seen just once. The rearrangement links TRBV18 to TRBJ1-1; 10 bases match TRBD1. Germline-derived CDR1 and CDR2 are KGHSH and LQKENI. CDR3 length: 15 residues. The J segment lost 5 bases and the V segment lost 2 bases, leaving 5 bases of the junction unmatched. The DNA of the CDR3 is TGTGCCAGCTCACCAGGGACGGACAGGGGGACTGAAGCTTTCTTT. Its protein product is CASSPGTDRGTEAFF.

This CDR3 reads CASSLNRVYEQYF. The CDR3 bases are TGTGCCAGCAGCTTAAATAGGGTCTACGAGCAGTACTTC. The chain uses TRBV13 and TRBJ2-7; D ambiguous. Germline V gives CDR1 PRHDT, CDR2 FYEKMQ (reference sequence). The CDR3 totals 13 residues. Trimming pared 2 bases from V and 3 bases from J, leaving 8 bases between.

The chain joins TRBV7-9 to TRBJ1-4, with D uncertain. V lost 7 bases and J 8 bases, leaving 8 bases between the germline ends. Germline values: CDR1 SEHNR, CDR2 FQNEAQ (reference sequence). This CDR3 has 11 amino acids. The DNA for the CDR3 is TGTGCCAGCAAAGGAGGAGAAAAACTGTTTTTT. As protein: CASKGGEKLFF.